The 11 T cell receptor beta chains below were found in one sample sequenced in a study of cytomegalovirus exposure and HLA in healthy donors. PCR primers comprised 60 Vbeta and 13 Jbeta primers. The protocol was immunoSEQ multiplex PCR, while the TCRdb copy is restricted to in-frame clones and leaves out a portion. The repertoire consists of around 160,000 clones, with more than 60% occurring once and the leading ten covering less than 5%. Sequencing was carried out using PBMCs. Receptors originate from a male donor in good health and CMV-seronegative.

V usage is TRBV27 and J usage is TRBJ1-4; the D is unclear. V was trimmed by 5 bases and J by 6 bases, leaving 10 bases between them. The CDR3 has 13 residues. In germline, CDR1 is MNHEY, CDR2 SMNVEV (reference sequence). This chain's CDR3 is CASSRRRYEKLFF. In nucleotides, the CDR3 is TGTGCCAGCAGTCGGCGGCGTTATGAAAAACTGTTTTTT.

J is TRBJ2-7 and V is TRBV5-1; the match to TRBD2 covers 7 bases. CDR1 SGHRS and CDR2 YFSETQ come from the germline V gene. This CDR3 contains 14 residues. V lost 1 base to trimming and J lost 2 bases; unmatched junction nucleotides: 3. Here the CDR3 reads CASSLSSGPYEQYF. The CDR3 DNA reads TGCGCCAGCAGCTTGAGTAGCGGGCCCTACGAGCAGTACTTC. The full variable domain, completed using reference TRBV5-1 and TRBJ2-7, is KAGVTQTPRYLIKTRGQQVTLSCSPISGHRSVSWYQQTPGQGLQFLFEYFSETQRNKGNFPGRFSGRQFSNSRSEMNVSTLELGDSALYLCASSLSSGPYEQYFGPGTRLTVT.

In regard to this clone: One end of the junction is discordant with germline, which a read error may explain. The V call is TRBV7-9, the J call TRBJ1-2; D is perhaps TRBD1 (6 bases). The CDR3 is 10 residues long. The germline gives CDR1 SEHNR, CDR2 FQNEAQ (reference sequence). CDR3 DNA sequence: TGTGCCAGCAGCTTAGAGAAGGGACACTTC. Translation: CASSLEKGHF.

As to this clone: At one boundary the junction diverges from the germline segment, which might be a read error. The chain joins TRBV7-9 to TRBJ2-2; no clear D gene. Germline assignment: CDR1 SEHNR and CDR2 FQNEAQ (reference sequence). The CDR3 extends over 16 amino acids. The CDR3 loop reads CSSSLGETENTGELFF. CDR3 in DNA: TGTTCCAGCAGCTTAGGCGAAACAGAGAACACCGGGGAGCTGTTTTTT.

This clone was detected once. The chain couples TRBV7-8 to TRBJ2-6, with 7 bases identical to TRBD2. CDR3 length: 16 residues. The V gene end was trimmed by 1 base and the J gene end by 4 bases; junction bases not matched to a gene: 4. Germline V CDR1 and CDR2: SGHVS, FQNEAQ. The CDR3 spells CASSLGGGTGANVLTF. CDR3 nucleotides: TGTGCCAGCAGCTTAGGGGGAGGGACCGGGGCCAACGTCCTGACTTTC.

J is TRBJ1-1 and V is TRBV19; 9 nucleotides match TRBD1. Germline V gene data show CDR1 as LNHDA and CDR2 as SQIVND (reference sequence). The CDR3 is made up of 14 amino acids. The J segment lost 1 base and the V segment lost 5 bases, leaving 2 bases of the junction unmatched. The CDR3 nucleotides are TGTGCCAGTAGTTTGGGACAGGGGAACACTGAAGCTTTCTTT. It translates to CASSLGQGNTEAFF.

This clone was counted once. This chain joins TRBV19 and TRBJ2-5; D not certain. Trimming took 4 bases from V and 3 from J, leaving 9 bases between them. Germline lookup yields CDR1 LNHDA and CDR2 SQIVND (reference sequence). The CDR3 runs to 13 residues. The chain's CDR3 is CASSTDLEETQYF. The CDR3 nucleotides read TGTGCCAGTAGTACTGACTTAGAAGAGACCCAGTACTTC.

The rearrangement uses TRBV5-5 and TRBJ1-2, with D possibly being TRBD1 (5 bases). Germline V gene lookup returns CDR1 SGHKS and CDR2 YYEKEE (reference sequence). V lost 3 bases to trimming and J lost 7 bases, with 16 bases between them. The CDR3 contains 14 residues. The CDR3: CASSYLDRESGYTF. For the CDR3, the DNA is TGTGCCAGCAGCTACCTCGACAGAGAATCTGGCTACACCTTC. The complete variable domain, with remaining parts taken from reference TRBV5-5 and TRBJ1-2, reads DAGVTQSPTHLIKTRGQQVTLRCSPISGHKSVSWYQQVLGQGPQFIFQYYEKEERGRGNFPDRFSARQFPNYSSELNVNALLLGDSALYLCASSYLDRESGYTFGSGTRLTVV.

The V and J genes are TRBV6-1 and TRBJ2-1; 7 bases match TRBD2. Unmatched junction bases numbered 3, after V lost 4 bases and J lost 0 bases. CDR1 is MNHNS and CDR2 is SASEGT in the germline V gene. This CDR3 is 15 amino acids long. This chain's CDR3 is CASSVTSTSYNEQFF. The CDR3 DNA reads TGTGCCAGCAGTGTGACTAGCACCTCCTACAATGAGCAGTTCTTC.

This clone was recorded a few times. The chain recombines TRBV5-6 with TRBJ1-1; D might be TRBD1 (6 bases). CDR1 is SGHDT and CDR2 is YYEEEE in the germline V gene. The CDR3 is made up of 14 amino acids. V lost 4 bases and J 4 bases, leaving 14 bases between the germline ends. CDR3 nucleotide sequence: TGTGCCAGCAGCGAACAGGGTTCTAGCACTGAAGCTTTCTTT. Protein: CASSEQGSSTEAFF.

This clone has only a few counts. CDR3 sequence: CASSYPGTNQPQHF. The CDR3 bases are TGTGCCAGCAGTTATCCGGGGACAAATCAGCCCCAGCATTTT. The chain joins TRBV6-6 to TRBJ1-5; a possible D gene is TRBD1 (6 bases). The germline V gene has CDR1 MNHNY and CDR2 SVGAGI (reference sequence). The V gene lost 3 bases and the J gene lost 4 bases, with 10 bases spanning the gap. The CDR3 consists of 14 residues.